Below are 21 T cell receptor beta chains sequenced from a single sample in a study of blood T cells in healthy people across ages. A second PCR, run for roughly 7 to 11 cycles, used a sample-barcoded 5' primer plus a J-beta primer mix. One entry per CDR3 protein results from TCRdb running MiXCR on the 5' RACE reads. The table shows some 940,000 distinct CDR3 sequences, with just under 30% occurring only once. The sample was also reused in another study, on T cells of mothers and their children.

Sequenced: blood. The source of these receptors is a woman aged 40 to 50 in good health.

This chain joins TRBV28 and TRBJ2-5, with 9 bases that match TRBD2. V was clipped by 8 bases and J by 5 bases; unmatched bases: 9. Germline loops: CDR1 MDHEN, CDR2 SYDVKM. The CDR3 is 14 residues long. CDR3: CASGLRGGLETQYF. DNA of the CDR3: TGTGCCAGCGGCTTGCGGGGGGGCCTGGAGACCCAGTACTTC.

The chain combines TRBV7-2 with TRBJ1-4, with a possible D match to TRBD1 (5 bases). V was pared by 1 base and J by 7 bases, with 13 bases between. CDR3 length: 15 residues. Germline loops: CDR1 SGHTA, CDR2 FQGNSA. In nucleotides, the CDR3 is TGTGCCAGCAGCTTAGTGGGGACCGGAGCTGAAAAACTGTTTTTT. The encoded protein is CASSLVGTGAEKLFF.

The chain uses TRBV10-3 and TRBJ2-1; 10 positions match TRBD2. Losses at the gene ends were 5 bases for V and 5 bases for J; bases not matched to a gene: 3. In germline, CDR1 is ENHRY, CDR2 SYGVKD. The CDR3 has 14 amino acids. The CDR3 DNA reads as TGTGCCATCAGTAAAAGCGGGGGGGACAATGAGCAGTTCTTC. This sequence encodes CAISKSGGDNEQFF.

In its sample, this clonotype was seen a few times. This may come from a read error, since a much larger clone is one base off. This chain uses TRBV24-1 with TRBJ2-5; TRBD1 aligns across 8 bases. The CDR3 contains 14 residues. CDR1 and CDR2 (germline): KGHDR, SFDVKD. V shed 10 bases and J 5 bases; nucleotides not matched to a gene: 11. The CDR3 region is CATSTGTGGETQYF. The CDR3 nucleotides read TGTGCCACATCAACCGGGACAGGAGGGGAGACCCAGTACTTC.

This clonotype was found many times. The rearrangement joins TRBV9 to TRBJ2-1; D may be TRBD1 (6 bases). The CDR3 sequence is 12 residues long. V lost 4 bases and J 10 bases, leaving 12 bases between the germline ends. CDR1 SGDLS and CDR2 YYNGEE come from the germline V gene. Written as DNA, the CDR3 is TGTGCCAGCAGCCCCTCAGGGGACGAGCAGTTCTTC. Encoded protein: CASSPSGDEQFF.

To note about this clonotype: A junction end diverges from the germline sequence, so it may reflect a read error. The chain is built from TRBV7-9 and TRBJ2-1; D perhaps matches TRBD2 (6 bases). The CDR3 runs to 15 residues. Per the germline V gene, CDR1 is SEHNR and CDR2 is FQNEAQ (reference sequence). The CDR3 DNA reads TGTGCCAGCAGGTTAGCGGTGAGCTCCTACAATGAGCAGTTCTTC. Translating it yields CASRLAVSSYNEQFF. The whole variable domain, filled in from reference TRBV7-9 and TRBJ2-1, reads DTGVSQNPRHKITKRGQNVTFRCDPISEHNRLYWYRQTLGQGPEFLTYFQNEAQLEKSRLLSDRFSAERPKGSFSTLEIQRTEQGDSAMYLCASRLAVSSYNEQFFGPGTRLTVL.

V usage is TRBV5-5 and J usage is TRBJ2-5; 11 nucleotides agree with TRBD1. The DNA end lines up better with TRBJ2-7; the J call may be wrong. The length of the CDR3 is 15 residues. The germline CDR1 and CDR2 sequences are SGHKS and YYEKEE (reference sequence). In DNA, the CDR3 is TGTGCCAGCACCCCCTGGACAGGGGGCTCTTACGAGCAGTACTTC. Its translation: CASTPWTGGSYEQYF.

This clonotype was picked up one time. A much larger clone lies a single base off, so this may be a read error. As the CDR3 is not closed by the conserved phenylalanine or tryptophan, this likely results from a read error. V gene TRBV7-2 combines with J gene TRBJ1-1, with D unclear. V lost 1 base and J 2 bases, leaving 5 bases between the germline ends. Germline CDR1 is SGHTA and CDR2 is FQGNSA. This CDR3 has 13 residues. CDR3 amino acids: CASSLEPNTEAFC. The CDR3 bases are TGTGCCAGCAGCTTAGAGCCCAACACTGAAGCTTTCTGT.

The chain has TRBV6-1 and TRBJ2-6; D is possibly TRBD1 (5 bases). CDR1 and CDR2 from the germline V gene are MNHNS and SASEGT. This CDR3 has 15 amino acids. V shed 5 bases and J shed 4 bases, with 12 bases lying between them. The CDR3 sequence is CASSIEGAGANVLTF. The CDR3 region has the DNA TGTGCCAGCAGTATTGAAGGGGCCGGGGCCAACGTCCTGACTTTC.

This chain links TRBV2 with TRBJ2-5; D might be TRBD2 (5 bases). CDR1 and CDR2 from the germline V gene are SNHLY and FYNNEI. Trimming shortened V by 8 bases and J by 4 bases, and 14 bases separated the two germline ends. The length of the CDR3 is 13 residues. This CDR3 reads CASVWTPGETQYF. The CDR3 DNA follows: TGTGCCAGCGTCTGGACTCCCGGAGAGACCCAGTACTTC.

This clonotype was recorded a few times. The CDR3 DNA reads as TGCAGTGCCAACAGGTTTCCTTACACCTTC. The encoded protein is CSANRFPYTF. The chain links TRBV20-1 to TRBJ1-2; D is perhaps TRBD1 (5 bases). The V end lost 6 bases, the J end lost 11 bases, and 13 bases lay between the germline ends. The V gene's germline CDR1 is DFQATT and CDR2 SNEGSKA (reference sequence). This CDR3 region has 10 residues.

This clonotype occurred many times. The chain carries TRBV7-9 and TRBJ2-5, with a weak D call TRBD1 (6 bases). The germline V and J ends were trimmed by 5 bases and 4 bases, with 14 bases remaining between them. The CDR3 sequence is 14 residues long. Germline V lookup: CDR1 SEHNR, CDR2 FQNEAQ (reference sequence). Here the CDR3 DNA reads TGTGCCAGCAGCCCAGGGGCAGGGCGAGAGACCCAGTACTTC. Translation gives CASSPGAGRETQYF.

Only a few counts were recorded for this clonotype. The V call is TRBV29-1, the J call TRBJ1-2; 10 bases line up with TRBD1. Germline values: CDR1 SQVTM, CDR2 ANQGSEA. Trimming cost V 5 bases and J 4 bases; bases outside gene matches: 4. The CDR3 runs 13 residues. The CDR3: CSVYWTGGYGYTF. CDR3 DNA sequence: TGCAGCGTTTACTGGACAGGGGGCTATGGCTACACCTTC.

The V call is TRBV19, the J call TRBJ2-3; TRBD1 matches 8 bases. V shed 6 bases and J 3 bases; nucleotides not matched to a gene: 8. The germline gives CDR1 LNHDA, CDR2 SQIVND (reference sequence). The CDR3 length is 15 residues. For the CDR3, the DNA is TGTGCCAGTAGCGGACTACAGGGGGTAACAGATACGCAGTATTTT. This sequence encodes CASSGLQGVTDTQYF.

The chain recombines TRBV3-1 with TRBJ2-7; D unclear. The DNA matches TRBJ2-5 better at its end, which makes the J call doubtful. The CDR3 spans 12 residues. Germline V gene sequence: CDR1 LGHDT, CDR2 YNNKEL (reference sequence). CDR3 region: CASSQGSLTQYF. The CDR3 DNA is TGTGCCAGCAGCCAAGGCAGCTTGACCCAGTACTTC.

As to this clonotype: With a much larger clone just one base away, this may be a read error. The chain carries TRBV20-1 and TRBJ2-1; 8 nucleotides agree with TRBD2. With V trimmed by 5 bases and J by 5 bases, 11 bases remained unmatched. This CDR3 spans 15 amino acids. Germline CDR1 and CDR2: DFQATT and SNEGSKA (reference sequence). The CDR3 nucleotides read TGCAGTGCTGAACTCACTGGCGGGGGGCACAATGAGCAGTTCTTC. It encodes CSAELTGGGHNEQFF.

In its sample, this clonotype was seen many times. The rearrangement uses TRBV29-1 and TRBJ2-2, with TRBD2 identical over 13 bases. Trimming took 5 bases from V and 4 from J; bases not matched to a gene: 1. Looked up from germline, CDR1 is SQVTM and CDR2 is ANQGSEA. The CDR3 is 14 residues long. As DNA, the CDR3 is TGCAGCGTTCGACTAGCGGGGGGCACCGGGGAGCTGTTTTTT. This translates into CSVRLAGGTGELFF.

The sample holds a few counts of this clonotype. The genes are TRBV20-1 and TRBJ1-5; D may be TRBD1 (5 bases). The V gene's germline CDR1 is DFQATT and CDR2 SNEGSKA (reference sequence). V was pared by 5 bases and J by 7 bases, with 18 bases between. The length of the CDR3 is 14 residues. CDR3 protein: CSASGTLVSQPQHF. Written as DNA, the CDR3 is TGCAGTGCTTCCGGGACTCTGGTCAGCCAGCCCCAGCATTTT.

A few counts support this clonotype. The J gene is TRBJ2-7, the V gene TRBV28; 10 bases match TRBD2. Germline lookup yields CDR1 MDHEN and CDR2 SYDVKM. There are 15 residues in the CDR3. Trimming at V came to 4 bases and at J to 0 bases, leaving 3 bases not matched to a gene. The CDR3 coding sequence is TGTGCCAGCAGTTCTAGCGGGGGATCCTCCTACGAGCAGTACTTC. Its translation: CASSSSGGSSYEQYF.

This clonotype was seen only a few times. This rearrangement joins TRBV9 to TRBJ1-2; D is possibly TRBD1 (6 bases). V was cut by 0 bases and J by 5 bases, with 11 bases left in between. The germline V gene encodes CDR1 SGDLS and CDR2 YYNGEE. The CDR3 has 14 residues. The CDR3 reads CASSVATGRYGYTF. The DNA of the CDR3 is TGTGCCAGCAGCGTAGCTACAGGGAGGTATGGCTACACCTTC.

The J gene is TRBJ2-1, the V gene TRBV7-6, with D hard to call. The CDR3 has 13 residues. The ends were cut back, 0 bases at V and 13 bases at J, with 13 bases in the middle. In germline, CDR1 is SGHVS, CDR2 FNYEAQ. CDR3 loop: CASSLAPRLEQFF. CDR3 in DNA: TGTGCCAGCAGCTTAGCACCTCGCTTAGAACAGTTCTTC.